These 26 T cell receptor beta chains came from one sample sequenced in a study of OX40 agonist ivuxolimab in advanced cancers. Sequenced by immunoSEQ multiplex PCR; TCRdb stores in-frame clones only, minus some. The sample lists roughly 40,000 clones, 82% occurring once. The specimen comprised CD4+ or CD8+ T cells sorted from blood, sampled in a trial of the OX40 agonist ivuxolimab. These receptors came from an adult with an advanced solid tumor such as melanoma, head and neck, liver or kidney cancer.

The chain uses TRBV5-4 and TRBJ2-2, with D perhaps matching TRBD2 (7 bases). Trimming stripped 0 bases from V and 1 base from J, with 10 bases between. In germline, CDR1 is SGHNT, CDR2 YYREEE (reference sequence). The CDR3 runs 16 residues. Written as DNA, the CDR3 is TGTGCCAGCAGCTTGGACGGGGGGCGGAACACCGGGGAGCTGTTTTTT. Amino acid sequence: CASSLDGGRNTGELFF.

The CDR3 bases are TGTGCCAGCAGTTCTGACAGGGGGAAAGCTTTCTTT. This gives the protein CASSSDRGKAFF. The chain joins TRBV6-5 to TRBJ1-1, with 9 bases aligning to TRBD1. The length of the CDR3 is 12 residues. Germline V gives CDR1 MNHEY, CDR2 SVGAGI. V lost 4 bases and J lost 9; bases outside the gene matches: 3.

The rearrangement joins TRBV12-5 to TRBJ1-4; D is possibly TRBD1 (5 bases). The CDR3 consists of 14 residues. V was trimmed by 6 bases and J by 5 bases, leaving 13 bases between them. The germline V gene has CDR1 LGHNT and CDR2 FRNRAP. CDR3 loop: CASGTGTENEKLFF. CDR3 coding DNA: TGTGCTAGTGGAACCGGGACTGAGAATGAAAAACTGTTTTTT. Filled out from reference TRBV12-5 and TRBJ1-4, the complete variable domain reads DARVTQTPRHKVTEMGQEVTMRCQPILGHNTVFWYRQTMMQGLELLAYFRNRAPLDDSGMPKDRFSAEMPDATLATLKIQPSEPRDSAVYFCASGTGTENEKLFFGSGTQLSVL.

The gene calls are TRBV5-1 and TRBJ1-1; D might be TRBD1 (6 bases). The V end lost 2 bases, the J end lost 4 bases, and 12 bases lay between the germline ends. The CDR3 sequence is 14 residues long. Germline loops: CDR1 SGHRS, CDR2 YFSETQ. CDR3: CASSFTGQSTEAFF. The CDR3 DNA is TGCGCCAGCAGCTTTACAGGGCAGAGCACTGAAGCTTTCTTT.

The chain joins TRBV6-6 to TRBJ2-1; TRBD2 matches at 8 bases. CDR3 size: 14 residues. Germline loops: CDR1 MNHNY, CDR2 SVGAGI (reference sequence). V dropped 2 bases and J dropped 6; count of bases not matched to a gene: 3. Here the CDR3 DNA reads TGTGCCAGCAGTTACGGGACTAGTGGCAATGAGCAGTTCTTC. As protein: CASSYGTSGNEQFF.

The rearrangement uses TRBV5-6 and TRBJ1-2; possibly TRBD1 for D (5 bases). Looked up from germline, CDR1 is SGHDT and CDR2 is YYEEEE. The CDR3 is 14 amino acids. Trimming removed 0 bases from V and 3 bases from J, with 9 bases in between. CDR3 loop: CASSLADRYYGYTF. In DNA form, the CDR3 reads TGTGCCAGCAGCTTGGCCGACAGATACTATGGCTACACCTTC.

The V gene is TRBV7-3, the J gene TRBJ1-2; no clear D. Trimming stripped 2 bases from V and 0 bases from J, with 4 bases between. The CDR3 is made up of 13 amino acids. Per the germline V gene, CDR1 is SGHTA and CDR2 is FQGTGA. The CDR3 here is CASSLGPNYGYTF. DNA of the CDR3: TGTGCCAGCAGCTTAGGACCTAACTATGGCTACACCTTC.

This sequence joins TRBV6-5 and TRBJ2-7, with D uncertain. V was trimmed by 8 bases and J by 0 bases, leaving 5 bases between them. Germline V gene sequence: CDR1 MNHEY, CDR2 SVGAGI. The CDR3 length is 11 residues. CDR3 residues: CASGSSYEQYF. CDR3 coding DNA: TGTGCCAGCGGGTCCTCCTACGAGCAGTACTTC.

The chain uses TRBV7-6 and TRBJ2-5; unclear D gene. Germline CDR1 is SGHVS and CDR2 is FNYEAQ. CDR3 size: 11 residues. V lost 4 bases and J 6 bases, leaving 6 bases between the germline ends. CDR3 region: CASSSKQTQYF. CDR3 DNA sequence: TGTGCCAGCAGCTCGAAGCAGACCCAGTACTTC.

This chain links TRBV6-1 with TRBJ1-2; unclear D gene. The germline V gene has CDR1 MNHNS and CDR2 SASEGT. The CDR3 contains 11 residues. V dropped 6 bases and J dropped 2 bases, with 4 bases sitting between them. For the CDR3, the DNA is TGTGCCAGCAGAAGAAACTATGGCTACACCTTC. This codes for CASRRNYGYTF.

The V and J genes are TRBV5-1 and TRBJ2-3, with 7 positions matching TRBD1. Germline values: CDR1 SGHRS, CDR2 YFSETQ. The V segment lost 0 bases and the J segment 2 bases; nucleotides outside the gene matches: 3. This CDR3 contains 15 residues. DNA of the CDR3: TGCGCCAGCAGCTTGGGACAGGGCACCACAGATACGCAGTATTTT. This encodes CASSLGQGTTDTQYF.

The chain joins TRBV6-5 to TRBJ1-1; 9 bases agree with TRBD1. This CDR3 contains 15 residues. Per the germline V gene, CDR1 is MNHEY and CDR2 is SVGAGI. The trim removed 6 bases at V and 6 bases at J, leaving 11 bases unmatched. CDR3 residues: CASRSSGTGRSEAFF. The CDR3 DNA reads as TGTGCCAGCAGGTCCTCCGGGACAGGGAGGTCTGAAGCTTTCTTT.

The gene calls are TRBV7-9 and TRBJ1-2; 9 bases fit TRBD1. The V gene's germline CDR1 is SEHNR and CDR2 FQNEAQ (reference sequence). V was clipped by 5 bases and J by 1 base; unmatched bases: 17. The CDR3 totals 19 residues. The CDR3 DNA follows: TGTGCCAGCAGCCCCGCCCCCCGGGACAGGGCCTCCTTTAACTATGGCTACACCTTC. Translated: CASSPAPRDRASFNYGYTF.

The chain carries TRBV27 and TRBJ2-1; 7 bases map to TRBD1. V was pared by 3 bases and J by 8 bases, with 7 bases of the junction left unmatched. Germline V lookup: CDR1 MNHEY, CDR2 SMNVEV (reference sequence). CDR3 size: 14 residues. The CDR3 sequence: CASSFLTGNHEQFF. The CDR3 DNA is TGTGCCAGCAGTTTCCTGACAGGGAACCATGAGCAGTTCTTC.

The V call is TRBV18, the J call TRBJ1-2; no clear D gene. Germline CDR1 is KGHSH and CDR2 is LQKENI. This CDR3 contains 13 residues. Trimming cost V 1 base and J 4 bases, with 7 bases left between them. The CDR3 loop reads CASSPRGGYGYTF. CDR3 sequence (DNA): TGTGCCAGCTCACCACGCGGAGGCTATGGCTACACCTTC.

This chain joins TRBV6-6 and TRBJ2-7; TRBD1 matches at 10 bases. The CDR3 is made up of 13 amino acids. After removal of 5 bases from V and 6 bases from J, the junction contained 4 bases not matched to a gene. Germline lookup yields CDR1 MNHNY and CDR2 SVGAGI (reference sequence). The CDR3 DNA sequence: TGTGCCAGCAGTGGGACAGGGGTAACCGAGCAGTACTTC. Its translation: CASSGTGVTEQYF.

The rearrangement links TRBV7-2 to TRBJ2-7; a weak D match, TRBD1 (5 bases). Germline loops: CDR1 SGHTA, CDR2 FQGNSA. The ends were cut back, 5 bases at V and 0 bases at J, with 11 bases in the middle. The CDR3 covers 14 residues. The CDR3 DNA is TGTGCCAGCAGCCAAGGGGTAGCCTCCTACGAGCAGTACTTC. Encoded protein: CASSQGVASYEQYF.

The chain couples TRBV11-2 to TRBJ2-5; the match to TRBD1 covers 8 bases. CDR3 size: 14 residues. Trimming removed 5 bases from V and 5 bases from J; junction bases left unmatched: 7. The V gene's germline CDR1 is SGHAT and CDR2 FQNNGV. The CDR3 DNA follows: TGTGCCAGCAGCCCACAGGGGGAGGTGGAGACCCAGTACTTC. Translation gives CASSPQGEVETQYF.

V usage is TRBV9 and J usage is TRBJ2-1; 7 bases align to TRBD2. Germline V gene data show CDR1 as SGDLS and CDR2 as YYNGEE. With V trimmed by 2 bases and J by 4 bases, 3 bases remained unmatched. The length of the CDR3 is 14 residues. CDR3 protein: CASSVGGRYNEQFF. The CDR3, as DNA: TGTGCCAGCAGCGTGGGGGGGAGATACAATGAGCAGTTCTTC. The variable domain in full, completed from reference TRBV9 and TRBJ2-1, reads DSGVTQTPKHLITATGQRVTLRCSPRSGDLSVYWYQQSLDQGLQFLIQYYNGEERAKGNILERFSAQQFPDLHSELNLSSLELGDSALYFCASSVGGRYNEQFFGPGTRLTVL.

V gene TRBV16 combines with J gene TRBJ1-2; perhaps TRBD1 as D (5 bases). CDR3 length equals 15 residues. Germline V gene data show CDR1 as KGHSY and CDR2 as FQNENV. Deletions cut 4 bases from V and 0 bases from J, with 12 bases between. CDR3 sequence: CASSPPGRANYGYTF. CDR3 DNA sequence: TGTGCCAGCAGCCCCCCAGGGAGAGCTAACTATGGCTACACCTTC.

This chain joins TRBV27 and TRBJ2-6, with D possibly called TRBD1 or TRBD2 (5 bases each). This CDR3 spans 14 amino acids. Per germline, CDR1 MNHEY and CDR2 SMNVEV (reference sequence). Trimming pared 5 bases from V and 6 bases from J, leaving 11 bases between. CDR3 bases: TGTGCCAGCAGTCCCGGGACGGTGGCCAACGTCCTGACTTTC. Translation: CASSPGTVANVLTF.

In DNA form, the CDR3 reads TGCGCCAGCAGCTTCGGACAGGGTGGCGAGCAGTACTTC. Its translation: CASSFGQGGEQYF. The J gene is TRBJ2-7, the V gene TRBV5-1; 8 bases line up with TRBD1. This CDR3 contains 13 residues. Germline CDR1 SGHRS, CDR2 YFSETQ. The V and J ends lost 2 bases and 6 bases, in that order; junction bases with no gene match: 4.

The rearrangement joins TRBV6-6 to TRBJ1-6; D uncertain. Germline V gives CDR1 MNHNY, CDR2 SVGAGI (reference sequence). V gave up 3 bases and J gave up 7 bases, with 13 bases separating them. The CDR3 is made up of 15 amino acids. The CDR3 sequence: CASSYGIIANSPLHF. The CDR3 nucleotides read TGTGCCAGCAGTTATGGGATAATAGCGAATTCACCCCTCCACTTT.

J is TRBJ2-6 and V is TRBV19; D not resolved. The V gene lost 0 bases and the J gene lost 0 bases, with 6 bases spanning the gap. CDR1 and CDR2 (germline): LNHDA, SQIVND (reference sequence). The CDR3 runs to 16 residues. The CDR3 sequence is CASSIDNPSGANVLTF. DNA for the CDR3: TGTGCCAGTAGTATAGACAATCCCTCTGGGGCCAACGTCCTGACTTTC.

The genes are TRBV5-1 and TRBJ1-2; 11 bases are shared with TRBD1. In germline, CDR1 is SGHRS, CDR2 YFSETQ. Trimming took 1 base from V and 9 from J; bases not matched to a gene: 8. The CDR3 covers 15 residues. The CDR3: CASSLTPGQGDSYTF. Written as DNA, the CDR3 is TGCGCCAGCAGCTTGACCCCGGGACAGGGGGATAGCTACACCTTC.

The V and J genes are TRBV6-1 and TRBJ1-5; 7 nucleotides align to TRBD1. CDR1 and CDR2 (germline): MNHNS, SASEGT. V was pared by 7 bases and J by 6 bases, with 9 bases of the junction left unmatched. This CDR3 spans 14 amino acids. CDR3 amino acids: CASMRDRDIQPQHF. The CDR3 region has the DNA TGTGCCAGCATGAGAGACAGGGATATTCAGCCCCAGCATTTT.